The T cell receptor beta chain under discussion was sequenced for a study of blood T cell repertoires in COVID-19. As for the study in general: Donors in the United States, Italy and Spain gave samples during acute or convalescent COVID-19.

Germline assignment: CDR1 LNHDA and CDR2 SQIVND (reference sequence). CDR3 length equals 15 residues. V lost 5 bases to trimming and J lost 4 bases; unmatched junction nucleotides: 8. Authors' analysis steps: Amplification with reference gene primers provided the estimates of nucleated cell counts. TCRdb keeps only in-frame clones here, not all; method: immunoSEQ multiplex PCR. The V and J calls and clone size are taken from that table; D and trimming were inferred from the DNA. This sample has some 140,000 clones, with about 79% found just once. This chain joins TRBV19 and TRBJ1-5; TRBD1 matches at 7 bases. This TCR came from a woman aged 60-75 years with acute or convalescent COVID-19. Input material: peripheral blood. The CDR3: CASSSTGQYNQPQHF. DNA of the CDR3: TGTGCCAGTAGTTCGACAGGGCAATATAATCAGCCCCAGCATTTT.